This T cell receptor (beta chain) stems from a study of CD8 T cells in Susac syndrome. Findings and caveats of the study: Individuals included in the TCR sequencing and HLA analysis were acknowledged by the study to be relatively few in number.

On this clonotype itself: Its antigen is unidentified.

The authors carried out high-throughput sequencing of TCR beta. They applied it to CD8+ and CD4+ T cells obtained from blood. TEMRA cells were FACS-enriched, and CD8+ and CD4+ T cells were isolated negatively. Germline lookup yields CDR1 SGHDN and CDR2 FVKESK. The V end lost 1 base, the J end lost 7 bases, and 11 bases lay between the germline ends. The CDR3 sequence is 13 residues long. Reverse transcription of about 0.5 to 1 ug RNA used random hexamers. An immunoSEQ multiplex PCR amplified TCR beta CDR3 over 54 Vbeta and 13 Jbeta. Each CDR3 protein is one row after TCRdb ran MiXCR on the immunoSEQ multiplex PCR reads. This sample has approximately 200,000 distinct CDR3 sequences, with approximately 96% found just once.

The chain is built from TRBV14 and TRBJ2-7, with D uncertain. The sample was CD4+ T cells from PBMCs. The receptor was isolated from a human donor with multiple sclerosis. The CDR3 loop reads CASSQGAQMEQYF. The CDR3 region has the DNA TGTGCCAGCAGCCAAGGTGCGCAAATGGAGCAGTACTTC.